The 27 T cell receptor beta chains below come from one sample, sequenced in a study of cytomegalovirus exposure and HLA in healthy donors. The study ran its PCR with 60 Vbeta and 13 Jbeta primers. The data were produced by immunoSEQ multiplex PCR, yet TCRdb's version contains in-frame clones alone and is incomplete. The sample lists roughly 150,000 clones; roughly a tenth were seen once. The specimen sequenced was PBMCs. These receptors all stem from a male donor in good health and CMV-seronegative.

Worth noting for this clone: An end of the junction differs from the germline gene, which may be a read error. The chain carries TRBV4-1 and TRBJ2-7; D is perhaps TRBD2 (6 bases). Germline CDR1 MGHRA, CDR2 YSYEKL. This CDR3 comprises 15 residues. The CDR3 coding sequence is TGCGCCAGCAGGTTAGCGGACTTAAGCTCCTACGGGCAGTACTTC. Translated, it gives CASRLADLSSYGQYF.

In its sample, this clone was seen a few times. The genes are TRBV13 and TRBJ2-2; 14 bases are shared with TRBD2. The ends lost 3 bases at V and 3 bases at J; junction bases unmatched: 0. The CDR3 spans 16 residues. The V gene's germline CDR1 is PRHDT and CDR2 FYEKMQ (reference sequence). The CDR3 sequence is CASSLGLAGDTGELFF. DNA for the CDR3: TGTGCCAGCAGCTTGGGACTAGCGGGGGACACCGGGGAGCTGTTTTTT.

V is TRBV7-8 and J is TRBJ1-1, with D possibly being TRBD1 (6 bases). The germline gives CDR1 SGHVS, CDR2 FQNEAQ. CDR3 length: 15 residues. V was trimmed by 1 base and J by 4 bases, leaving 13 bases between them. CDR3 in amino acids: CASSLVRGIGTEAFF. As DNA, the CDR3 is TGTGCCAGCAGCTTAGTCAGGGGAATAGGCACTGAAGCTTTCTTT.

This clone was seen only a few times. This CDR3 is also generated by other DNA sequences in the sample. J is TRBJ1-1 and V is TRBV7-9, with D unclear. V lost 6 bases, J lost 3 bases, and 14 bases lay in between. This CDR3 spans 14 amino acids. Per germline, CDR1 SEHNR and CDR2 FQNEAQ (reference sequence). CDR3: CASRWDMRDTEAFF. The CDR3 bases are TGTGCCAGCAGGTGGGATATGAGGGACACTGAAGCTTTCTTT.

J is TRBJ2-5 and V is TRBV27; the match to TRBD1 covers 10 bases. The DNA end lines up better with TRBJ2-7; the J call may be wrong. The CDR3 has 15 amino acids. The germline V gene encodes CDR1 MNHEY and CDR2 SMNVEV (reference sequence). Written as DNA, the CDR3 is TGTGCCAGCAGTTTCAGTCGGGACAGGGGCCACGAGCAGTACTTC. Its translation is CASSFSRDRGHEQYF.

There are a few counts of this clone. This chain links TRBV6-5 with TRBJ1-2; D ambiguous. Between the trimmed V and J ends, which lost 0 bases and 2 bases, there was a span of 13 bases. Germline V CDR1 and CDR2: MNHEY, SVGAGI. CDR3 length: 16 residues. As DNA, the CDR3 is TGTGCCAGCAGTTACTCATGGGCCAGCCAAAACTATGGCTACACCTTC. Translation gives CASSYSWASQNYGYTF.

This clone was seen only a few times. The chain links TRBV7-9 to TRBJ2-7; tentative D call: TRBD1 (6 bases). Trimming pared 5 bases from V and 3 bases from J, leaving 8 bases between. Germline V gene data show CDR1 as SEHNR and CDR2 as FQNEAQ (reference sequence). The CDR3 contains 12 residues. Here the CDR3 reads CASSLQGYEQYF. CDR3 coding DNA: TGTGCCAGCAGCCTACAGGGCTACGAGCAGTACTTC. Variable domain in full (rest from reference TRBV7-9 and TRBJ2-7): DTGVSQNPRHKITKRGQNVTFRCDPISEHNRLYWYRQTLGQGPEFLTYFQNEAQLEKSRLLSDRFSAERPKGSFSTLEIQRTEQGDSAMYLCASSLQGYEQYFGPGTRLTVT.

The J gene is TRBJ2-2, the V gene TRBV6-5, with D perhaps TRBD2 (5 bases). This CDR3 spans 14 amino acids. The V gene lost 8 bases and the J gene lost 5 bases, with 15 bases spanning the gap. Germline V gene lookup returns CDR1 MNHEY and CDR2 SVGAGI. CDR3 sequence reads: CASAPGILTGELFF. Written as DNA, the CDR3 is TGTGCCAGCGCTCCCGGGATCCTAACCGGGGAGCTGTTTTTT.

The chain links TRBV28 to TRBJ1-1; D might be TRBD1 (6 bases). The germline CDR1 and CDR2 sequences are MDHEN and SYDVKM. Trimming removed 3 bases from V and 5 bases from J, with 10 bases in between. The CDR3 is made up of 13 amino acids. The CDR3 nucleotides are TGTGCCAGCAGTTTTTCGGACAGAACTGAAGCTTTCTTT. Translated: CASSFSDRTEAFF.

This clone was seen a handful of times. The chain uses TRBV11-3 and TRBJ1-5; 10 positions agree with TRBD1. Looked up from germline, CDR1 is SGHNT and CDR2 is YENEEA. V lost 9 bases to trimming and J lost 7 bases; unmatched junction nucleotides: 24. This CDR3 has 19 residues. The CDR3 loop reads CARIYPRGQGIFMTQPQHF. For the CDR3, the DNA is TGTGCCAGGATCTACCCCCGGGGACAGGGGATTTTTATGACCCAGCCCCAGCATTTT.

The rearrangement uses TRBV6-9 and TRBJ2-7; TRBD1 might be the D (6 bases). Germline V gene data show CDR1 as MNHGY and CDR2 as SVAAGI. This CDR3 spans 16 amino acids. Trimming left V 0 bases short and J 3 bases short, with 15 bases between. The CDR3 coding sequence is TGTGCCAGCAGTTATTCTAATGGACAGTTGGTCTACGAGCAGTACTTC. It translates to CASSYSNGQLVYEQYF.

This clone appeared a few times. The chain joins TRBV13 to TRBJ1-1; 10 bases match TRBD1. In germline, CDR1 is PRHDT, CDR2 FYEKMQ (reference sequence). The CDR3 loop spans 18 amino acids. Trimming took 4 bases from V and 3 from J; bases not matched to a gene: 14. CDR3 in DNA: TGTGCCAGCAGCTATGTACCGGGACAGGGGTTTTGGGACACTGAAGCTTTCTTT. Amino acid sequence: CASSYVPGQGFWDTEAFF.

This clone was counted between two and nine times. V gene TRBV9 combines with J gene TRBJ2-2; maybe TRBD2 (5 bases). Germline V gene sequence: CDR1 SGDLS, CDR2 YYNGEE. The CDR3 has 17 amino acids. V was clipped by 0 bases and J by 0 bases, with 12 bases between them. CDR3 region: CASSVDKRVANTGELFF. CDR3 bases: TGTGCCAGCAGCGTAGACAAGAGGGTGGCGAACACCGGGGAGCTGTTTTTT. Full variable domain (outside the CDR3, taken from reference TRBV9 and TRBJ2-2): DSGVTQTPKHLITATGQRVTLRCSPRSGDLSVYWYQQSLDQGLQFLIQYYNGEERAKGNILERFSAQQFPDLHSELNLSSLELGDSALYFCASSVDKRVANTGELFFGEGSRLTVL.

CDR3 sequence reads: CASGPGTSYEQYF. The CDR3 region has the DNA TGTGCCAGCGGTCCCGGGACATCCTACGAGCAGTACTTC. The genes are TRBV28 and TRBJ2-7; D perhaps matches TRBD1 (6 bases). V lost 8 bases and J lost 1, with 12 bases in between. CDR3 length: 13 residues. From germline, CDR1 is MDHEN and CDR2 SYDVKM.

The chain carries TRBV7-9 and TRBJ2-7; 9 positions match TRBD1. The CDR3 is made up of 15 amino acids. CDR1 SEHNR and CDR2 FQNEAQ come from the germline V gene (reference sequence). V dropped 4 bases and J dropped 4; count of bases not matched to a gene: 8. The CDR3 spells CASSSHGQGRYEQYF. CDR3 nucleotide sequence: TGTGCCAGCAGCTCCCACGGACAGGGGAGATACGAGCAGTACTTC.

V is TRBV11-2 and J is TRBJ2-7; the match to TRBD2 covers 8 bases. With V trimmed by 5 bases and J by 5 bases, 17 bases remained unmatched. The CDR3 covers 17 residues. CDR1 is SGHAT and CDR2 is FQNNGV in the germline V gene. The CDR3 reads CASSPQGGVAGYDEQYF. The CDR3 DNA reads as TGTGCCAGCAGCCCCCAAGGGGGGGTAGCGGGATATGACGAGCAGTACTTC.

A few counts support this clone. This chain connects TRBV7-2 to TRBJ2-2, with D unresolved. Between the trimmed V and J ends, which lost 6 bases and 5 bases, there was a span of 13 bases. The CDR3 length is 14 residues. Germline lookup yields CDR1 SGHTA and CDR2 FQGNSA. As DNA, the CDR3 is TGTGCCAGCAGACCCTCGGTTGCAACCGGGGAGCTGTTTTTT. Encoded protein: CASRPSVATGELFF.

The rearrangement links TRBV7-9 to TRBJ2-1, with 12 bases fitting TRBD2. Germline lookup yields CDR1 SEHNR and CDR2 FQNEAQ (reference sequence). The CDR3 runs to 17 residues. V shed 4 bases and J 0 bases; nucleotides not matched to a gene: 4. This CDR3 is CASSSPTSGGSYNEQFF. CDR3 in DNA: TGTGCCAGCAGCTCCCCGACTAGCGGGGGCTCCTACAATGAGCAGTTCTTC.

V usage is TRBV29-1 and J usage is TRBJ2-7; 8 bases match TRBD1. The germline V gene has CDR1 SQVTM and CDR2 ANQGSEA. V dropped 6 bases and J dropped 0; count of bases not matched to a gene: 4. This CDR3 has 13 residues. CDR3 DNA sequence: TGCAGCGTAAGAGACAGGGGCTCCTACGAGCAGTACTTC. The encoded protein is CSVRDRGSYEQYF.

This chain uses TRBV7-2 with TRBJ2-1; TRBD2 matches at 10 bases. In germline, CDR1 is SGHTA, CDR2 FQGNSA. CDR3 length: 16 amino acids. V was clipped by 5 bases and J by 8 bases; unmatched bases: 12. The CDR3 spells CASSDSGRVGGDEQFF. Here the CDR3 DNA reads TGTGCCAGCAGCGACAGCGGGAGGGTTGGTGGGGATGAGCAGTTCTTC.

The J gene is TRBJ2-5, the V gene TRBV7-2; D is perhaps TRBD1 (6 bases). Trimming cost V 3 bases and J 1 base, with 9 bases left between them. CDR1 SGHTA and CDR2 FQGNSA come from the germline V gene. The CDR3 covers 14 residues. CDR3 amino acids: CASSFGQSQETQYF. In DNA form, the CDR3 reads TGTGCCAGCAGCTTTGGACAGAGCCAAGAGACCCAGTACTTC. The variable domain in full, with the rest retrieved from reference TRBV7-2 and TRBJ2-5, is GAGVSQSPSNKVTEKGKDVELRCDPISGHTALYWYRQSLGQGLEFLIYFQGNSAPDKSGLPSDRFSAERTGGSVSTLTIQRTQQEDSAVYLCASSFGQSQETQYFGPGTRLLVL.

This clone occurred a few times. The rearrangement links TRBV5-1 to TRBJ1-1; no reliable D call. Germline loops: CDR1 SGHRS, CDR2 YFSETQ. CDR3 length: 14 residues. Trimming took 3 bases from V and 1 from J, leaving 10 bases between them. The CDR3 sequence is CASSSSTRNTEAFF. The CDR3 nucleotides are TGCGCCAGCAGCTCGTCGACAAGGAACACTGAAGCTTTCTTT.

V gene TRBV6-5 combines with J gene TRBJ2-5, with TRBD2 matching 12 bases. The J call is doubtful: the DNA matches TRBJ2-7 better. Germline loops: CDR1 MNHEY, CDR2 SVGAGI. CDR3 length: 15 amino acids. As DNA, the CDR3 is TGTGCCAGCAGTTATCTAGCGGGAGGGCCGGACGAGCAGTACTTC. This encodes CASSYLAGGPDEQYF.

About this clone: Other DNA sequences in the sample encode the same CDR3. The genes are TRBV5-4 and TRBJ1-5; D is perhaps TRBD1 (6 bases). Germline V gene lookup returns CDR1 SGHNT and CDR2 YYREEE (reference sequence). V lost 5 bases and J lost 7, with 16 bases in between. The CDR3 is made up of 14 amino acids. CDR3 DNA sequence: TGTGCCAGCAGTTCAGGAACACAGGGCCAGCCCCAGCATTTT. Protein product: CASSSGTQGQPQHF.

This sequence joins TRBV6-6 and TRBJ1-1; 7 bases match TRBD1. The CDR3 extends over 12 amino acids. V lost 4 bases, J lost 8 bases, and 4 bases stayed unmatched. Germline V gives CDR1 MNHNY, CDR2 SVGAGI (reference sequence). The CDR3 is CASSLTGQEAFF. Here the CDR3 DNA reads TGTGCCAGCAGTTTGACGGGACAGGAAGCTTTCTTT.

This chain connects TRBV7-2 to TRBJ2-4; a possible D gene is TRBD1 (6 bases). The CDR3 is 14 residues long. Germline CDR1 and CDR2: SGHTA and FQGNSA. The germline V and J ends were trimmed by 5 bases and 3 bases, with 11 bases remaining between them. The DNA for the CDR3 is TGTGCCAGCAGCCTGACAGGTGGCAAAAACATTCAGTACTTC. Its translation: CASSLTGGKNIQYF.

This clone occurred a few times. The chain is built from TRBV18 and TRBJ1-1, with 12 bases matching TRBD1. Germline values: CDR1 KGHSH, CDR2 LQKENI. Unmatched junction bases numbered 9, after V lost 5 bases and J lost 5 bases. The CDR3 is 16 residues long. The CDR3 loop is CASSGDRGLSRTEAFF. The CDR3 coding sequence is TGTGCCAGCTCAGGGGACAGGGGGCTTTCGAGGACTGAAGCTTTCTTT.